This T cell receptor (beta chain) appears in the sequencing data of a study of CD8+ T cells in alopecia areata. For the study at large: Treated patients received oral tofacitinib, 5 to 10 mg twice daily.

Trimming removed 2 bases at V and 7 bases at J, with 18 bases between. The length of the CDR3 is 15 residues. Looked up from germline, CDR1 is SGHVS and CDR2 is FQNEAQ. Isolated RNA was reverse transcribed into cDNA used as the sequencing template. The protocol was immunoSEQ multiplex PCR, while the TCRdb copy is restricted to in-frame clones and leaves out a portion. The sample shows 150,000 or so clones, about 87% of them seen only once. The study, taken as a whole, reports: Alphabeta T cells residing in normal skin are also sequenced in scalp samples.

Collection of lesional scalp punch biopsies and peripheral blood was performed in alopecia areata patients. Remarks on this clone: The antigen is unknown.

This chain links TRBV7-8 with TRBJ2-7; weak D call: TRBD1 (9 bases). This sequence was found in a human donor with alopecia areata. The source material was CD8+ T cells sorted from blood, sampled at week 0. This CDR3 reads CASSLLGQGLGEQYF. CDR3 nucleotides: TGTGCCAGCAGCTTACTGGGACAGGGACTAGGGGAGCAGTACTTC. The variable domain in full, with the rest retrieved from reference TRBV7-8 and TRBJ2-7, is GAGVSQSPRYKVAKRGQDVALRCDPISGHVSLFWYQQALGQGPEFLTYFQNEAQLDKSGLPSDRFFAERPEGSVSTLKIQRTQQEDSAVYLCASSLLGQGLGEQYFGPGTRLTVT.